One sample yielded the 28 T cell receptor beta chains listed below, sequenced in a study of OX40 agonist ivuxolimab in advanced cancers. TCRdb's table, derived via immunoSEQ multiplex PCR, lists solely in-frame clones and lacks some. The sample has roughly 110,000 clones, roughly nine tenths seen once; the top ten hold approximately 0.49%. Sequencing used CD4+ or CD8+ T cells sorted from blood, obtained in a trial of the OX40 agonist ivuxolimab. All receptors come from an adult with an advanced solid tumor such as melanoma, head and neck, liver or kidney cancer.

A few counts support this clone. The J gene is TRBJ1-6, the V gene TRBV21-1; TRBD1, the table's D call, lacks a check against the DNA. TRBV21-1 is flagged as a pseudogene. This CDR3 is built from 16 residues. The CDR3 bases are TGTGCCAGCAGACTCATTGGGACAGGTTATAATTCACCCCTCCACTTT. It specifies CASRLIGTGYNSPLHF.

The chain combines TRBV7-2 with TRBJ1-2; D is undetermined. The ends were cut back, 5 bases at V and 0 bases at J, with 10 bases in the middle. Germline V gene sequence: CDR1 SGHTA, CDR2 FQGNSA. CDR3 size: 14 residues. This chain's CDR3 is CASSPTIANYGYTF. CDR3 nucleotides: TGTGCCAGCAGCCCCACCATCGCTAACTATGGCTACACCTTC.

This CDR3 reads CASSLAPGYSNQPQHF. CDR3 nucleotides: TGCGCCAGCAGCTTGGCCCCGGGATATAGCAATCAGCCCCAGCATTTT. The V and J genes are TRBV5-1 and TRBJ1-5, with D unresolved. CDR3 length: 16 residues. With 0 bases removed from V and 0 bases from J, the gap between germline ends came to 10 bases. Germline CDR1 and CDR2: SGHRS and YFSETQ.

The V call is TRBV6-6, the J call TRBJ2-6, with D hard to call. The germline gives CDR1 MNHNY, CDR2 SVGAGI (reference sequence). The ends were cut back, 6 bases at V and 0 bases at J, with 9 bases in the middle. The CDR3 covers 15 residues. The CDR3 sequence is CASSYDNSGANVLTF. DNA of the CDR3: TGTGCCAGCAGCTATGATAACTCTGGGGCCAACGTCCTGACTTTC.

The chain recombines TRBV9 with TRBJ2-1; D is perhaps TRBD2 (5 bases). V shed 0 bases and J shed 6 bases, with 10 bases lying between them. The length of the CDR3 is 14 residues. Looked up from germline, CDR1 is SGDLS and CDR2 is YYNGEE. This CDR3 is CASSVGTPGNEQFF. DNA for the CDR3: TGTGCCAGCAGCGTAGGGACTCCCGGCAATGAGCAGTTCTTC.

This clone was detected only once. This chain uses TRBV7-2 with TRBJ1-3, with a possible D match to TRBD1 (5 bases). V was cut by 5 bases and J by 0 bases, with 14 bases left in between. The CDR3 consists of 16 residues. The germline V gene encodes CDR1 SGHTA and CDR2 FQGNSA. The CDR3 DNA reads TGTGCCAGCAGCCCGATGTGGGGGGGCTCTGGAAACACCATATATTTT. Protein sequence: CASSPMWGGSGNTIYF.

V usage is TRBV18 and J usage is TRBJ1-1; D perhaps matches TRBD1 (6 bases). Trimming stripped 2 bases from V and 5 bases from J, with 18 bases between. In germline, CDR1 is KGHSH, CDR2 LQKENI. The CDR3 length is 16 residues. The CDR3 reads CASSPSGTGSGTEAFF. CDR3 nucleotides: TGTGCCAGCTCACCATCGGGAACAGGGAGTGGGACTGAAGCTTTCTTT.

CDR3 in DNA: TGTGCCAGCAGTTTTAAGGGCGGGGGCTACTACGAGCAGTACTTC. It translates to CASSFKGGGYYEQYF. The chain employs TRBV27 and TRBJ2-7, with TRBD2 as a possible D gene (7 bases). The V end lost 3 bases, the J end lost 3 bases, and 15 bases lay between the germline ends. CDR1 MNHEY and CDR2 SMNVEV come from the germline V gene (reference sequence). CDR3 length: 15 residues.

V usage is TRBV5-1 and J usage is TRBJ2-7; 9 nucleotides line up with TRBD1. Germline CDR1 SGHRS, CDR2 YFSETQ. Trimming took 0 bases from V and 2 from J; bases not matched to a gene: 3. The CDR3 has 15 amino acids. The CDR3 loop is CASSLGGQGPYEQYF. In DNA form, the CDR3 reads TGCGCCAGCAGCTTGGGGGGACAGGGACCCTACGAGCAGTACTTC.

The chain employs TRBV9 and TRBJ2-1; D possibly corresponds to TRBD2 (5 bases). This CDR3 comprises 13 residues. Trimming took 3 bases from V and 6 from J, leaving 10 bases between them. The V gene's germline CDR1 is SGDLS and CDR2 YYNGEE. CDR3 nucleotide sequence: TGTGCCAGCAGCGCATCTAGCATCAATGAGCAGTTCTTC. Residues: CASSASSINEQFF.

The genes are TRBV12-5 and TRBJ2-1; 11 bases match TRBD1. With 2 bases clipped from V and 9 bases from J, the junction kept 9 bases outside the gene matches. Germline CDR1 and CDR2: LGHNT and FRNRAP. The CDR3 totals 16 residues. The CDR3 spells CASGLTSPGQGGEQFF. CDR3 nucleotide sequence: TGTGCTAGTGGTTTGACCTCGCCGGGACAGGGGGGTGAGCAGTTCTTC.

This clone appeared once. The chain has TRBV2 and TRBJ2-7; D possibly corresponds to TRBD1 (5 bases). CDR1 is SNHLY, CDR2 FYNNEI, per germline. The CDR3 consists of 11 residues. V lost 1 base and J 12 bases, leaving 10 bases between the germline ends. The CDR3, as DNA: TGTGCCAGCAGTGAAGGGACAAGAGTGTACTTC. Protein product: CASSEGTRVYF.

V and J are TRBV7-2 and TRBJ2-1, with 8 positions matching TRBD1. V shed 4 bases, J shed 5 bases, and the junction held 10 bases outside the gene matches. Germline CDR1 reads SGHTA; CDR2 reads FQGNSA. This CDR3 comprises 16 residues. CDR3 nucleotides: TGTGCCAGCAGCTCCCGTTCCCAGGGGGCGAACAATGAGCAGTTCTTC. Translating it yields CASSSRSQGANNEQFF.

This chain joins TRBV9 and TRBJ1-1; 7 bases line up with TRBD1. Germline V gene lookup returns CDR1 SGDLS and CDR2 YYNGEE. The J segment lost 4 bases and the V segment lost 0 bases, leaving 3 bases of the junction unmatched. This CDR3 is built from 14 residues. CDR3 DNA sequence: TGTGCCAGCAGCGTAGGCAGGGGGGGCACTGAAGCTTTCTTT. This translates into CASSVGRGGTEAFF.

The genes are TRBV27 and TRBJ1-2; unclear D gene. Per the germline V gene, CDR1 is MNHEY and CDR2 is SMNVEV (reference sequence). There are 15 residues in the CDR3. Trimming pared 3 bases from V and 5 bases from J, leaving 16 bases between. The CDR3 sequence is CASSFTIRPQYGYTF. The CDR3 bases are TGTGCCAGCAGTTTTACTATCCGCCCGCAGTATGGCTACACCTTC.

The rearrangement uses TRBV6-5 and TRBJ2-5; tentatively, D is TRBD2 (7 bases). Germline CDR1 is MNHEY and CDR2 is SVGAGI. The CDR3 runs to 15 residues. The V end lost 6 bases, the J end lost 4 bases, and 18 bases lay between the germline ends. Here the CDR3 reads CASSGNVGGLETQYF. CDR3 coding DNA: TGTGCCAGCAGCGGGAACGTGGGGGGGCTAGAGACCCAGTACTTC.

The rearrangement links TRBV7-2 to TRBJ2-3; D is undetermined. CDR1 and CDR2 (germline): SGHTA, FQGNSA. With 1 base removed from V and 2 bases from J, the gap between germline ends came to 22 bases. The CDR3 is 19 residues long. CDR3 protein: CASSLVQWAPQGSTDTQYF. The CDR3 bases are TGTGCCAGCAGCTTAGTCCAATGGGCACCACAAGGGTCCACAGATACGCAGTATTTT.

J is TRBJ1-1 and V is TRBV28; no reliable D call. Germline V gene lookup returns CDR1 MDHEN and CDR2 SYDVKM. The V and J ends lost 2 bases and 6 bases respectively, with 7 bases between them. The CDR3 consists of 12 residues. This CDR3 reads CASSLTMPEAFF. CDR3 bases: TGTGCCAGCAGTTTAACGATGCCTGAAGCTTTCTTT.

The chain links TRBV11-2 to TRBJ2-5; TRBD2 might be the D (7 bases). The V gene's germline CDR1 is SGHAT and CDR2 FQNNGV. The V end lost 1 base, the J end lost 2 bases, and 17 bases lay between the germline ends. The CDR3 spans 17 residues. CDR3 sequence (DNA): TGTGCCAGCAGCTTAGCTCCCCGGGGGGCAGCTCAAGAGACCCAGTACTTC. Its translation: CASSLAPRGAAQETQYF.

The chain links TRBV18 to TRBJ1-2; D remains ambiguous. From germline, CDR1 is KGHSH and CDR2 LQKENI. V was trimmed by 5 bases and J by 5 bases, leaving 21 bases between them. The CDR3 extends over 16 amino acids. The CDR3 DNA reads TGTGCCAGCTCAGGTCTCGACTCGGAACGAAGATATGGCTACACCTTC. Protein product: CASSGLDSERRYGYTF.

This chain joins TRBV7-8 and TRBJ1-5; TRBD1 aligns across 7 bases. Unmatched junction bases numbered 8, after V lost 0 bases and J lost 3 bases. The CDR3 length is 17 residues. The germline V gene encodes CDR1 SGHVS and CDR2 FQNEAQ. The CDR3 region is CASSLAWRGRFNQPQHF. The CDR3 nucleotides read TGTGCCAGCAGCTTAGCGTGGAGGGGGCGCTTCAATCAGCCCCAGCATTTT.

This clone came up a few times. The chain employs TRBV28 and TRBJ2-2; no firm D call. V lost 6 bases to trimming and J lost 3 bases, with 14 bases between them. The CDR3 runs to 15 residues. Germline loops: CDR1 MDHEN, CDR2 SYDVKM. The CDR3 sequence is CASRVISGDTGELFF. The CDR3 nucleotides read TGTGCCAGCAGGGTTATATCTGGGGACACCGGGGAGCTGTTTTTT.

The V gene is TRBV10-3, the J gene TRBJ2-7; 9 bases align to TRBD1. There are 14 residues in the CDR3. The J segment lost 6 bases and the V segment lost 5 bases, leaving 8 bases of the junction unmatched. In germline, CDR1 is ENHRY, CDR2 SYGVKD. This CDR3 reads CAISKQGAPGEQYF. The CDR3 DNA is TGTGCCATCAGTAAACAGGGGGCCCCTGGCGAGCAGTACTTC.

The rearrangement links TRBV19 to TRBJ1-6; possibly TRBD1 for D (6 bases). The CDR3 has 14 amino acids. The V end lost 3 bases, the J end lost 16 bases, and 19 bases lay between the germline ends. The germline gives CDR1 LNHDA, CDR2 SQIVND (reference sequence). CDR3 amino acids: CASSIPYTGRELHF. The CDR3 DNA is TGTGCCAGTAGTATCCCCTATACAGGGAGGGAACTCCACTTT.

The chain's CDR3 is CASSVGAYEQYF. The CDR3 DNA is TGCGCCAGCAGTGTAGGGGCCTACGAGCAGTACTTC. The gene calls are TRBV5-1 and TRBJ2-7, with D maybe TRBD1 (5 bases). The germline V gene encodes CDR1 SGHRS and CDR2 YFSETQ. The CDR3 totals 12 residues. The germline V and J ends were trimmed by 5 bases and 2 bases, with 8 bases remaining between them.

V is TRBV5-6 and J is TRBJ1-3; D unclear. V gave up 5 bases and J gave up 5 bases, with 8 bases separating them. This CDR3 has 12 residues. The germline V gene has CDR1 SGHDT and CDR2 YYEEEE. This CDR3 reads CASRGGRNTIYF. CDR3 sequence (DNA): TGTGCCAGCAGAGGAGGTCGAAACACCATATATTTT.

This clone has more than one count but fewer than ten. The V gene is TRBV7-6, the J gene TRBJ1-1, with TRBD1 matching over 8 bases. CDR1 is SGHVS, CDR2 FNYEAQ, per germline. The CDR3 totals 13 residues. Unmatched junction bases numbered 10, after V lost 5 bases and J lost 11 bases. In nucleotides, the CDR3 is TGTGCCAGCAGCCTGGATGACAGGGGTAGGGCTTTCTTT. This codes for CASSLDDRGRAFF.

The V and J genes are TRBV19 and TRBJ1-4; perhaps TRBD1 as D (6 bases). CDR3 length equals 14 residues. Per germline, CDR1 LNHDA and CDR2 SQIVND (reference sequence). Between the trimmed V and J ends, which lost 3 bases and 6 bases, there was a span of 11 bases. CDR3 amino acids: CASSIEGGDEKLFF. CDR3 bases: TGTGCCAGTAGTATCGAGGGGGGAGATGAAAAACTGTTTTTT.